A selection of T cell receptor beta chains follows, all from one sample in a study of control samples from healthy donors and cancer patients. Assay: immunoSEQ multiplex PCR; the TCRdb copy retains only in-frame clones and omits some. In the table there are more than 120,000 clones, 80% to 95% of which are singletons. The sequencing input was blood. Every receptor here comes from a man aged 30-40 years in good health. The CDR3 runs from the conserved cysteine through the conserved F or W. Fields, in order: clone size, V gene, J gene, D gene, CDR3 protein, CDR3 DNA. D genes are given only for firm matches. Size values are once, few and many counts, or a class for expanded clones, and some rows have none.

few	TRBV5-1	TRBJ1-2	TRBD1	CASSQAGTGGNYGYTF	TGCGCCAGCAGCCAAGCCGGGACAGGGGGAAACTATGGCTACACCTTC
NA	TRBV27	TRBJ1-2	NA	CASSLSGQGKNYGYTF	TGTGCCAGCAGTTTATCGGGGCAGGGTAAGAACTATGGCTACACCTTC
NA	TRBV15	TRBJ1-1	NA	CATSPGVNTEAFF	TGTGCCACCAGCCCGGGGGTGAACACTGAAGCTTTCTTT
NA	TRBV6-2/TRBV6-3	TRBJ2-3	NA	CASSKWGGASDTQYF	TGTGCCAGCAGTAAATGGGGGGGGGCCTCAGATACGCAGTATTTT
NA	TRBV13	TRBJ2-3	NA	CASSSPGSTDTQYF	TGTGCCAGCAGCTCTCCAGGGAGCACAGATACGCAGTATTTT
NA	TRBV5-1	TRBJ1-1	NA	CASSALQGGGTEAFF	TGCGCCAGCAGCGCTCTCCAGGGTGGGGGGACTGAAGCTTTCTTT
NA	TRBV28	TRBJ1-4	TRBD1	CASSVVRGDKHATNEKLFF	TGTGCCAGCAGTGTCGTCAGGGGGGACAAACATGCAACTAATGAAAAACTGTTTTTT
medium-sized	TRBV5-1	TRBJ2-7	TRBD1	CASSFTGGSYEQYF	TGCGCCAGCAGCTTTACAGGGGGCTCGTACGAGCAGTACTTC
NA	TRBV12-5	TRBJ2-7	TRBD1	CASGSTTGNEQYF	TGTGCTAGTGGTTCGACGACAGGGAACGAGCAGTACTTC
NA	TRBV18	TRBJ2-7	NA	CASSPPGQLPTQQYF	TGTGCCAGCTCACCTCCCGGACAGCTCCCTACGCAGCAGTACTTC
few	TRBV7-9	TRBJ1-6	NA	CASSGSGRDSPLHF	TGTGCCAGCAGCGGATCGGGTAGGGATTCACCCCTCCACTTT
NA	TRBV19	TRBJ1-1	NA	CASEVLGEAFF	TGTGCCTCGGAGGTCTTAGGTGAAGCTTTCTTT
NA	TRBV13	TRBJ1-2	TRBD1	CASSSRTGENYGYTF	TGTGCCAGCAGCTCGCGGACAGGGGAGAACTATGGCTACACCTTC
NA	TRBV28	TRBJ1-3	NA	CASSLPRVAGNTIYF	TGTGCCAGCAGTTTGCCCAGGGTTGCTGGAAACACCATATATTTT
NA	TRBV27	TRBJ2-7	NA	CASSKTWLDEQYF	TGTGCCAGCAGTAAAACTTGGCTCGACGAGCAGTACTTC
NA	TRBV18	TRBJ2-4	NA	CASSPGQWEDIQYF	TGTGCCAGCTCACCTGGACAGTGGGAGGACATTCAGTACTTC
NA	TRBV2	TRBJ2-1	NA	CASRPGLDEQFF	TGTGCCAGCAGGCCCGGCCTGGATGAGCAGTTCTTC
NA	TRBV3-1/TRBV3-2	TRBJ1-2	TRBD1	CASSPFIRGGRSFEGYTF	TGTGCCAGCAGCCCTTTCATCAGGGGGGGTCGCTCTTTCGAGGGCTACACCTTC
once	TRBV6-1	TRBJ1-2	NA	CASSEAGLLGYTF	TGTGCCAGCAGTGAAGCCGGCTTATTGGGCTACACCTTC
NA	TRBV6-5	TRBJ1-4	NA	CATRRSVGEKLFF	TGTGCCACCAGGCGGTCAGTAGGTGAAAAACTGTTTTTT
once	TRBV7-3	TRBJ2-3	TRBD2	CASSLTAPLVRGGTDTQYF	TGTGCCAGCAGCTTAACGGCCCCTCTTGTGCGGGGGGGGACAGATACGCAGTATTTT
NA	TRBV9	TRBJ1-6	TRBD1	CASSPRAGTGSSYNSPLHF	TGTGCCAGCAGCCCTCGGGCCGGGACAGGGAGCTCCTATAATTCACCCCTCCACTTT
NA	TRBV11-3	TRBJ2-3	NA	CASSTSLGLATDTQYF	TGTGCCAGCAGCACTAGCCTGGGGCTCGCCACAGATACGCAGTATTTT
NA	TRBV6-5	TRBJ2-3	TRBD1	CASSLGQVGDTQYF	TGTGCCAGCAGTTTGGGACAGGTCGGGGATACGCAGTATTTT
NA	TRBV19	TRBJ1-2	NA	CASSINRDVGYTF	TGTGCCAGTAGTATTAACAGGGACGTCGGCTACACCTTC
NA	TRBV19	TRBJ1-2	TRBD1	CASSMRQGGNGYTF	TGTGCCAGTAGTATGCGACAGGGAGGGAATGGCTACACCTTC
NA	TRBV29-1	TRBJ2-7	NA	CSVGRADEQYF	TGCAGCGTTGGGAGGGCAGACGAGCAGTACTTC
NA	TRBV9	TRBJ2-5	NA	CASSVYGGQETQYF	TGTGCCAGCAGCGTGTATGGGGGCCAAGAGACCCAGTACTTC
NA	TRBV2	TRBJ2-1	NA	CASSEDNYNGQFF	TGTGCCAGCAGTGAAGACAACTACAATGGGCAGTTCTTC
NA	TRBV7-9	TRBJ2-3	TRBD2	CASSAWTSVNTDTQYF	TGTGCCAGCAGCGCCTGGACTAGCGTAAACACAGATACGCAGTATTTT
NA	TRBV7-2	TRBJ2-5	NA	CASSLGRVPPGGTQYF	TGTGCCAGCAGCTTAGGTAGGGTCCCACCTGGTGGGACCCAGTACTTC
NA	TRBV30	TRBJ1-6	TRBD1	CAWSRQGYSYNSPLHF	TGTGCCTGGAGCCGACAGGGTTACTCCTATAATTCACCCCTCCACTTT
once	TRBV5-1	TRBJ2-3	NA	CASSPRVDTQYF	TGCGCCAGCAGCCCGAGAGTGGATACGCAGTATTTT
NA	TRBV11-2	TRBJ2-1	TRBD2	CASRLGTSLSPYNEQFF	TGTGCCAGCAGGCTAGGGACTAGCTTATCCCCCTACAATGAGCAGTTCTTC
NA	TRBV29-1	TRBJ2-1	NA	CSVDGAAGNEQFF	TGCAGCGTTGATGGGGCAGCTGGGAATGAGCAGTTCTTC
NA	TRBV18	TRBJ2-7	NA	CASSPTVDSAYAYEQYF	TGTGCCAGCTCACCAACCGTCGACAGCGCTTACGCCTACGAGCAGTACTTC
NA	TRBV27	TRBJ1-2	NA	CASSGRVDTNYGYTF	TGTGCCAGCAGTGGGAGGGTTGATACTAACTATGGCTACACCTTC
NA	TRBV6-6	TRBJ2-3	TRBD1	CATGAGGSTDTQYF	TGTGCCACGGGAGCAGGGGGCAGCACAGATACGCAGTATTTT
NA	TRBV30	TRBJ1-2	NA	CAWSGPLSGHTKGGYTF	TGTGCCTGGAGTGGACCCCTTAGCGGACACACAAAAGGGGGCTACACCTTC
NA	TRBV3-1/TRBV3-2	TRBJ2-3	TRBD2	CASSLSGGTDTQYF	TGTGCCAGCAGCCTTAGCGGGGGCACAGATACGCAGTATTTT
NA	TRBV28	TRBJ1-1	NA	CASSLPRAWNTEAFF	TGTGCCAGCAGTTTACCCAGGGCCTGGAACACTGAAGCTTTCTTT
NA	TRBV6-6	TRBJ2-2	TRBD1	CASSYHRGSTGELFF	TGTGCCAGCAGTTATCACAGGGGAAGCACCGGGGAGCTGTTTTTT
NA	TRBV14	TRBJ2-7	NA	CASSRDVLNYEQYF	TGTGCCAGCAGCCGGGACGTTCTTAACTACGAGCAGTACTTC
NA	TRBV7-2	TRBJ1-2	NA	CASSLLPGQRGYYGYTF	TGTGCCAGCAGCTTACTTCCGGGACAACGAGGGTACTATGGCTACACCTTC
NA	TRBV6-5	TRBJ1-2	TRBD1	CASRSDRGPGGYTF	TGTGCCAGCAGGTCCGACAGGGGGCCTGGTGGCTACACCTTC
NA	TRBV7-3	TRBJ2-2	NA	CASSLPGALNTGELFF	TGTGCCAGCAGCTTACCAGGGGCTTTGAACACCGGGGAGCTGTTTTTT
NA	TRBV7-2	TRBJ2-3	TRBD2	CASSSLAGGPRDTQYF	TGTGCCAGCAGCTCGCTAGCGGGGGGCCCGCGGGATACGCAGTATTTT
few	TRBV19	TRBJ2-3	NA	CASSIEGAGSDTQYF	TGTGCCAGTAGTATAGAGGGGGCAGGTTCAGATACGCAGTATTTT
NA	TRBV25-1	TRBJ1-5	TRBD1	CASSELGQGDQPQHF	TGTGCCAGCAGTGAATTGGGACAGGGGGATCAGCCCCAGCATTTT
NA	TRBV7-8	TRBJ2-1	TRBD2	CASSLALAGGRNEQFF	TGTGCCAGCAGCTTAGCTCTAGCGGGGGGTCGGAATGAGCAGTTCTTC
NA	TRBV11-2	TRBJ2-3	NA	CASSPPATDTQYF	TGTGCCAGCAGCCCGCCGGCAACAGATACGCAGTATTTT
NA	TRBV12-2	TRBJ2-1	NA	CASRITSGGSREQFF	TGTGCAAGTCGCATCACTAGCGGGGGGTCCCGAGAGCAGTTCTTC
NA	TRBV28	TRBJ1-5	TRBD1	CASSFLQGAYSNQPQHF	TGTGCCAGCAGTTTCCTACAGGGGGCATATAGCAATCAGCCCCAGCATTTT
NA	TRBV9	TRBJ1-3	NA	CASSVGSSGNTIYF	TGTGCCAGCAGCGTAGGGAGCTCTGGAAACACCATATATTTT
NA	TRBV27	TRBJ2-7	NA	CASSLPGKTTYEQYF	TGTGCCAGCAGTTTACCAGGGAAAACAACTTACGAGCAGTACTTC